This T cell receptor (beta chain) emerged from a study of OX40 agonist ivuxolimab in advanced cancers. On the study more broadly: Patient treatment consisted of intravenous ivuxolimab administration every 2 weeks at 0.01 to 10 mg/kg. The group had a mean age of 60 years, ranged from roughly 20 to 79, and was 82.7% male. Of the patients, three showed partial responses, one with hepatocellular carcinoma and two with cutaneous melanoma.

Looked up from germline, CDR1 is SGHRS and CDR2 is YFSETQ. V was cut by 4 bases and J by 6 bases, with 19 bases left in between. The CDR3 sequence is 15 residues long. TCRdb keeps only in-frame clones here, not all; method: immunoSEQ multiplex PCR. The repertoire holds approximately 66,000 clones, with around 84% as singletons. Notes on this clone: Its cognate antigen is unknown.

Points from the study as a whole: Some nonresponders additionally presented with little normalized T-cell clonal expansion.

The genes are TRBV5-1 and TRBJ1-1; D gene uncertain. The specimen comprised CD4+ or CD8+ T cells sorted from blood, sampled in a trial of the OX40 agonist ivuxolimab. This TCR was sampled from an adult with an advanced solid tumor such as melanoma, head and neck, liver or kidney cancer. DNA of the CDR3: TGCGCCAGCAGCCCCCCGGAACGGGGAAAGGCTGAAGCTTTCTTT. Residues: CASSPPERGKAEAFF.